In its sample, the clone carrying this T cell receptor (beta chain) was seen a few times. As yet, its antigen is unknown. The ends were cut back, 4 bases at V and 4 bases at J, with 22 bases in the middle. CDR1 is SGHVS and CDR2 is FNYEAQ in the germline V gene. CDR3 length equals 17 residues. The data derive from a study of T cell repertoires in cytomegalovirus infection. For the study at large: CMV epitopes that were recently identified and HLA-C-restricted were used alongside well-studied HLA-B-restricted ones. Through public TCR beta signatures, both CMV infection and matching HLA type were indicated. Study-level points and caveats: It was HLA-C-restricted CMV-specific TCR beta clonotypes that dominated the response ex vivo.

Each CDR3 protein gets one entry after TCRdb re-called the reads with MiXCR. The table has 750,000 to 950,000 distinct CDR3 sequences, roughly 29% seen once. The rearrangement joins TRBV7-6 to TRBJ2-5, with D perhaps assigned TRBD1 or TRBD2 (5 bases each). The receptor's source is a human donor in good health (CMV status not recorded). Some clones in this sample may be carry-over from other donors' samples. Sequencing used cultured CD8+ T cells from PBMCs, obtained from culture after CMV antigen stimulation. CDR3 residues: CASSSPPGTPEGETQYF. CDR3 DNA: TGTGCCAGCAGCTCACCGCCCGGGACGCCCGAGGGAGAGACCCAGTACTTC.